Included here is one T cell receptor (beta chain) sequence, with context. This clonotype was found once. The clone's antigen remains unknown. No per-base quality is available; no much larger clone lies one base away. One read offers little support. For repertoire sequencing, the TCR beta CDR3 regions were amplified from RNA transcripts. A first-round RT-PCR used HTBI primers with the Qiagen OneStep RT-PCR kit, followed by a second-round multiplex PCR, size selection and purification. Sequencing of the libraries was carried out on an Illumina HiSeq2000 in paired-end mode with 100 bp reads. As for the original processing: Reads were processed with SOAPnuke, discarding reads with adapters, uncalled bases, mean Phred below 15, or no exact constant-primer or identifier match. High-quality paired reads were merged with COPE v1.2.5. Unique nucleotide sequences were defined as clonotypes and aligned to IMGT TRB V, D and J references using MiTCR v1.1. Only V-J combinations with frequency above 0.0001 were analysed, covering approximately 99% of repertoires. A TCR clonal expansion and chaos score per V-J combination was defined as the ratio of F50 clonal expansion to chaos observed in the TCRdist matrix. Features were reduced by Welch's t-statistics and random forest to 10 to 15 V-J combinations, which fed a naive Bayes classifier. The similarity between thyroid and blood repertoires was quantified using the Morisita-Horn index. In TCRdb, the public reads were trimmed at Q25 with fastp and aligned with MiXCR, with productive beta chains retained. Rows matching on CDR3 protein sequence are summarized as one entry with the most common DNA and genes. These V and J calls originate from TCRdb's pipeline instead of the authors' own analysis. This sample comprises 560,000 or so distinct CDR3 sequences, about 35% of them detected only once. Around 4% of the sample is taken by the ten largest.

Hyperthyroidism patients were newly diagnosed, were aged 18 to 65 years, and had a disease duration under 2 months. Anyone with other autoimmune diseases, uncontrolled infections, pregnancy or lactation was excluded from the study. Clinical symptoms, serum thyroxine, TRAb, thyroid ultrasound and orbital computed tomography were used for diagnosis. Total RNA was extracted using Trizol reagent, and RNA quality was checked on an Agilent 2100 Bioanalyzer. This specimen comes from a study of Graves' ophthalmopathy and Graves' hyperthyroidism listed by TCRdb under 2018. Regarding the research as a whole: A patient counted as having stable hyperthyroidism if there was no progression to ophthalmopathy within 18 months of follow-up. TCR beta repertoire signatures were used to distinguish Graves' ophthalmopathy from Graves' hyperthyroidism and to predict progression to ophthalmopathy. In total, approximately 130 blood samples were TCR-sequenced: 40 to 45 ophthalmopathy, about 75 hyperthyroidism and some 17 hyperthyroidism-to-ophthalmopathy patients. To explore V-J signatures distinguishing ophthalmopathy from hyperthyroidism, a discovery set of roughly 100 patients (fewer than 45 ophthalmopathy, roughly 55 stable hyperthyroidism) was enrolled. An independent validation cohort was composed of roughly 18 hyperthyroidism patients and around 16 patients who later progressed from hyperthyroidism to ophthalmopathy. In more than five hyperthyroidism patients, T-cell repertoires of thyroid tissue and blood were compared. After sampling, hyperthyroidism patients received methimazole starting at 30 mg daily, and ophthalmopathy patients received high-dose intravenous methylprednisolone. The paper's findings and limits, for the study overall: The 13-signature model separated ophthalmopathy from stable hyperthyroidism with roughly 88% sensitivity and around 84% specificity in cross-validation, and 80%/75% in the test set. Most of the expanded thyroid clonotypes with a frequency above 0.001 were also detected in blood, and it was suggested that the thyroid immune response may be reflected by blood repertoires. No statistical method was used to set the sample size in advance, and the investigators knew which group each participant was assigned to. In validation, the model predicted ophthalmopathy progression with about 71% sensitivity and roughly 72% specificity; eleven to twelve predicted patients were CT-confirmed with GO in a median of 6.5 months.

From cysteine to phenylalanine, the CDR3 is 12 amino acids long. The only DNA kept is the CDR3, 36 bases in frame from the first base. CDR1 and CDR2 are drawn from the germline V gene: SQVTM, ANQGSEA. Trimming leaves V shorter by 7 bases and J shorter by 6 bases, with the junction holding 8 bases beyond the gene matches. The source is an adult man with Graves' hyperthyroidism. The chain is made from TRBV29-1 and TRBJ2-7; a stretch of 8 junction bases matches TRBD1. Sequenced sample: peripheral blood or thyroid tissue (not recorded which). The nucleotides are TGCAGCGCTGGACAGGGTGGGCCCGAGCAGTACTTC. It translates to CSAGQGGPEQYF.